The 8 T cell receptor beta chains given below trace back to one sample, sequenced in a study of cytomegalovirus exposure and HLA in healthy donors. 13 Jbeta primers and 60 Vbeta primers were used for the PCR. Profiled with immunoSEQ multiplex PCR; TCRdb holds only in-frame clones, not every one. In the table there are about 140,000 clones, approximately 80% of which are singletons. The source material was PBMCs. The receptor source for this set is a female donor in good health and CMV-seronegative.

Of note for this clone: The junction shows a germline mismatch at one end, possibly a read error. The chain is built from TRBV7-9 and TRBJ1-6; the D gene is possibly TRBD1 (6 bases). The germline V gene encodes CDR1 SEHNR and CDR2 FQNEAQ (reference sequence). There are 10 residues in the CDR3. CDR3 in amino acids: CSSSRTDLHF. CDR3 nucleotide sequence: TGTTCCAGCAGCAGGACAGATCTCCACTTT.

The chain has TRBV29-1 and TRBJ2-1, with a weak D call TRBD1 (5 bases). Germline assignment: CDR1 SQVTM and CDR2 ANQGSEA. V was shortened by 1 base and J by 9 bases, with 10 bases between the two germline ends. The CDR3 consists of 12 residues. The CDR3 reads CSVEGGVSEQFF. The CDR3 DNA follows: TGCAGCGTTGAAGGGGGCGTGAGTGAGCAGTTCTTC.

CDR3 in DNA: TGTGCCAGCAGTTTAGTATCACAGGGGGGCACTGAAGCTTTCTTT. Its translation is CASSLVSQGGTEAFF. This sequence joins TRBV6-6 and TRBJ1-1; 8 bases agree with TRBD1. V shed 4 bases, J shed 4 bases, and the junction held 8 bases outside the gene matches. The CDR3 length is 15 residues. From germline, CDR1 is MNHNY and CDR2 SVGAGI (reference sequence).

This clone was recorded a few times. The chain joins TRBV5-1 to TRBJ2-2; TRBD2 is a possible D gene (6 bases). Deletions cut 4 bases from V and 8 bases from J, with 18 bases between. Germline-derived CDR1 and CDR2 are SGHRS and YFSETQ. CDR3 length equals 15 residues. The CDR3 sequence: CASSGPGLGVGELFF. The CDR3 DNA follows: TGCGCCAGCAGCGGACCGGGACTGGGAGTGGGGGAGCTGTTTTTT. The full variable domain, in which reference TRBV5-1 and TRBJ2-2 provide the parts outside the CDR3, is KAGVTQTPRYLIKTRGQQVTLSCSPISGHRSVSWYQQTPGQGLQFLFEYFSETQRNKGNFPGRFSGRQFSNSRSEMNVSTLELGDSALYLCASSGPGLGVGELFFGEGSRLTVL.

This clone was recorded once. J is TRBJ2-1 and V is TRBV7-9, with 8 bases identical to TRBD1. Germline V gives CDR1 SEHNR, CDR2 FQNEAQ (reference sequence). V lost 7 bases, J lost 9 bases, and 11 bases stayed unmatched. The length of the CDR3 is 14 residues. DNA for the CDR3: TGTGCCAGCAATCCAGGACAGGGTTGGGGTGAGCAGTTCTTC. It encodes CASNPGQGWGEQFF.

This clone was found a few times. V usage is TRBV5-8 and J usage is TRBJ1-2; D possibly corresponds to TRBD1 (6 bases). The CDR3 has 19 amino acids. Between the trimmed V and J ends, which lost 4 bases and 5 bases, there was a span of 30 bases. Germline V gene lookup returns CDR1 SGHTS and CDR2 YDEGEE. The CDR3 spells CASSGRGSGTRRGLYGYTF. The CDR3 bases are TGTGCCAGCAGCGGGAGGGGATCGGGGACACGCCGGGGTTTATATGGCTACACCTTC.

This clone was detected a few times. This chain joins TRBV6-1 and TRBJ1-2; 8 positions agree with TRBD1. The ends lost 8 bases at V and 5 bases at J; junction bases unmatched: 13. Germline CDR1 is MNHNS and CDR2 is SASEGT. This CDR3 comprises 15 residues. The DNA for the CDR3 is TGTGCCAGCTCAGGGGGCGCGGGTTATGGGTATGGCTACACCTTC. It encodes CASSGGAGYGYGYTF.

The chain has TRBV18 and TRBJ2-1; TRBD1 matches at 9 bases. V lost 1 base to trimming and J lost 0 bases; unmatched junction nucleotides: 1. There are 16 residues in the CDR3. The V gene's germline CDR1 is KGHSH and CDR2 LQKENI. The CDR3 DNA follows: TGTGCCAGCTCACCACGACAGGGGGGCTCCTACAATGAGCAGTTCTTC. Encoded protein: CASSPRQGGSYNEQFF. Looking up the rest from reference TRBV18 and TRBJ2-1 gives the full variable domain: NAGVMQNPRHLVRRRGQEARLRCSPMKGHSHVYWYRQLPEEGLKFMVYLQKENIIDESGMPKERFSAEFPKEGPSILRIQQVVRGDSAAYFCASSPRQGGSYNEQFFGPGTRLTVL.